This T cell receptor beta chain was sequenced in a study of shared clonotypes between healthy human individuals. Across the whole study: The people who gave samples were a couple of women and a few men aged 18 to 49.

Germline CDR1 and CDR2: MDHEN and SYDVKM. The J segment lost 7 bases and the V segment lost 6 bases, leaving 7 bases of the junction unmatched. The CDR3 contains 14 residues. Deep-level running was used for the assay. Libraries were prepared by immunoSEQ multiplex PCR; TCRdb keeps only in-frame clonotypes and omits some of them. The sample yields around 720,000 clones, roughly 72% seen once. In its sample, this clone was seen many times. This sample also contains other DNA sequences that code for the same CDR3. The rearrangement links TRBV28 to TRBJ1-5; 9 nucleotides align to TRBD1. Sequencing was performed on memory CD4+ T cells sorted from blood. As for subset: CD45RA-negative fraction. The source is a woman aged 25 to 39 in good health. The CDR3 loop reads CASRLDRGRQPQHF. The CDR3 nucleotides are TGTGCCAGCAGGCTGGACAGGGGTAGACAGCCCCAGCATTTT.